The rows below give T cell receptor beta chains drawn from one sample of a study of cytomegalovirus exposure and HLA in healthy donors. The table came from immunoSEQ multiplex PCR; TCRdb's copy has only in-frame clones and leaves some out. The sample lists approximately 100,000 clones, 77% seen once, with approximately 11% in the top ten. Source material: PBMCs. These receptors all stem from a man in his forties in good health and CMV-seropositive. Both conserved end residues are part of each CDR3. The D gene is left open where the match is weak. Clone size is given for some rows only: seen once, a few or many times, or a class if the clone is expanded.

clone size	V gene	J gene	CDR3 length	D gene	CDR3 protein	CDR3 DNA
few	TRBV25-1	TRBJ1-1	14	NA	CASSDISWNTEAFF	TGTGCCAGCAGTGATATATCGTGGAACACTGAAGCTTTCTTT
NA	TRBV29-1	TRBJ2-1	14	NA	CSVVRQGKPNEQFF	TGCAGCGTTGTAAGGCAGGGGAAACCCAATGAGCAGTTCTTC
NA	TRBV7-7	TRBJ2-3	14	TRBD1	CASSRGTGTDTQYF	TGTGCTAGCAGCCGCGGGACAGGGACAGATACGCAGTATTTT
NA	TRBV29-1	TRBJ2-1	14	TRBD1	CSVDAGQGRNEQFF	TGCAGCGTTGACGCTGGACAGGGTAGGAATGAGCAGTTCTTC
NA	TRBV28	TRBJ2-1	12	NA	CASSYGGREQFF	TGTGCCAGCAGCTACGGGGGGCGGGAGCAGTTCTTC
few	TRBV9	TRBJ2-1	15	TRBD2	CASSVVSGGAREQFF	TGTGCCAGCAGCGTAGTGAGCGGGGGGGCCCGGGAGCAGTTCTTC
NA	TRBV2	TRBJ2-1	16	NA	CASSEAADRSYNEQFF	TGTGCCAGCAGTGAAGCGGCAGATCGCTCCTACAATGAGCAGTTCTTC
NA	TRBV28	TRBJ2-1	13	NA	CASSHDYFNEQFF	TGTGCCAGCAGTCACGATTACTTCAATGAGCAGTTCTTC
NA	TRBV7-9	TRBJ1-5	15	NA	CASSHLAGGNQPQHF	TGTGCCAGCAGCCATTTGGCAGGGGGCAATCAGCCCCAGCATTTT
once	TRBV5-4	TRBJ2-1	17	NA	CASSFGIPIWGDNEQFF	TGTGCCAGCAGCTTTGGTATACCTATATGGGGAGACAATGAGCAGTTCTTC
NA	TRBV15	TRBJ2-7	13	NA	CATSRGIAYEQYF	TGTGCCACCAGCAGAGGTATAGCCTACGAGCAGTACTTC
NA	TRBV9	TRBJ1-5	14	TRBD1	CASSVGTGNQPQHF	TGTGCCAGCAGCGTGGGGACAGGGAATCAGCCCCAGCATTTT
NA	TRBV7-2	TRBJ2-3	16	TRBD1	CASSLRTGGYSDTQYF	TGTGCCAGCAGCTTAAGGACAGGCGGATACTCAGATACGCAGTATTTT
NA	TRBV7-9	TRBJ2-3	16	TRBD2	CSSSGTTSGGTDTQYF	TGTTCCAGCAGCGGCACGACTAGCGGGGGGACAGATACGCAGTATTTT
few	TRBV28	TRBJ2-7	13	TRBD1	CASQGQGRYEQYF	TGTGCCAGCCAGGGACAGGGGAGGTACGAGCAGTACTTC
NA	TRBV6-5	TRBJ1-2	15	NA	CASSYGSEPNYGYTF	TGTGCCAGCAGTTACGGGTCGGAGCCTAACTATGGCTACACCTTC
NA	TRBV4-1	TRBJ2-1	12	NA	CASSQRRYEQFF	TGCGCCAGCAGCCAGAGGAGGTATGAGCAGTTCTTC
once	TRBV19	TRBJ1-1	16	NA	CASSMDRVRLNTEAFF	TGTGCCAGTAGTATGGACAGAGTAAGACTGAACACTGAAGCTTTCTTT
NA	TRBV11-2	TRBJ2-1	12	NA	CASSLTLNEQFF	TGTGCCAGCAGCTTGACTCTCAATGAGCAGTTCTTC
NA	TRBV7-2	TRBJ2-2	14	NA	CASTKGWNTGELFF	TGTGCCAGCACCAAGGGGTGGAACACCGGGGAGCTGTTTTTT
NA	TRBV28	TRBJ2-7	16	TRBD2	CASSSPSGGPTYEQYF	TGTGCCAGCAGTTCCCCTAGCGGGGGTCCGACCTACGAGCAGTACTTC
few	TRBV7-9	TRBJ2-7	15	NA	CASSLYSGPTYEQYF	TGTGCCAGCAGCTTGTATTCAGGGCCCACCTACGAGCAGTACTTC
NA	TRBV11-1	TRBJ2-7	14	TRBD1	CASSPPDRVHEQYF	TGTGCCAGCAGCCCACCGGACAGGGTCCACGAGCAGTACTTC
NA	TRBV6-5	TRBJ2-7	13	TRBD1	CASTGQASYEQYF	TGTGCCAGCACTGGACAGGCTTCCTACGAGCAGTACTTC
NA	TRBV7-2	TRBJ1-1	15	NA	CASSLAVQLNTEAFF	TGTGCCAGCAGCTTAGCGGTACAATTGAACACTGAAGCTTTCTTT
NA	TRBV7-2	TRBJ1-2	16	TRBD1	CASSLSGTGVNYGYTF	TGTGCCAGCAGCTTGTCCGGGACAGGGGTTAACTATGGCTACACCTTC
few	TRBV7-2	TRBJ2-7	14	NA	CASSISPSPFEQYF	TGTGCCAGCAGCATATCCCCCTCCCCCTTCGAGCAGTACTTC
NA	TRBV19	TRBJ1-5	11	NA	CAGGVSWPQHF	TGTGCCGGGGGGGTGTCATGGCCCCAGCATTTT